A single sample is the source of the 17 T cell receptor beta chains below, sequenced in a study of T cell responses to AZD1222 COVID-19 vaccine. Sequenced by immunoSEQ multiplex PCR; TCRdb stores in-frame clones only, minus some. The repertoire includes roughly 180,000 clones, around 88% of them detected once, and approximately 0.5% sits in the top ten. Sequencing was performed on peripheral blood, taken on day 0 of AZD1222 vaccination. These TCRs come from an adult in good health.

The chain recombines TRBV11-1 with TRBJ1-1, with D uncertain. The germline gives CDR1 SGHAT, CDR2 FQDESV (reference sequence). V gave up 3 bases and J gave up 4 bases, with 12 bases separating them. The CDR3 consists of 14 residues. The chain's CDR3 is CASSFDRRSTEAFF. Written as DNA, the CDR3 is TGTGCCAGCAGCTTCGACCGAAGATCCACTGAAGCTTTCTTT.

This rearrangement joins TRBV7-9 to TRBJ2-1; TRBD2 aligns across 8 bases. Looked up from germline, CDR1 is SEHNR and CDR2 is FQNEAQ (reference sequence). The CDR3 runs 15 residues. Losses at the gene ends were 5 bases for V and 9 bases for J; bases not matched to a gene: 12. DNA for the CDR3: TGTGCCAGCAGCCCTTTCAGCGGGGGTTCGGTTGAGCAGTTCTTC. This sequence encodes CASSPFSGGSVEQFF.

This sequence joins TRBV7-2 and TRBJ1-5, with D perhaps matching TRBD1 (5 bases). The V gene's germline CDR1 is SGHTA and CDR2 FQGNSA. The CDR3 extends over 17 amino acids. V was shortened by 1 base and J by 2 bases, with 15 bases between the two germline ends. The CDR3 loop reads CASSLGWRGEGNQPQHF. CDR3 bases: TGTGCCAGCAGCTTAGGGTGGCGAGGGGAGGGCAATCAGCCCCAGCATTTT.

This clone showed up just once. The rearrangement joins TRBV30 to TRBJ1-2, with TRBD1 matching 8 bases. The CDR3 is 15 residues long. V lost 1 base to trimming and J lost 4 bases; unmatched junction nucleotides: 8. In germline, CDR1 is GTSNPN, CDR2 SVGIG (reference sequence). The CDR3 DNA sequence: TGTGCCTGGAGTGCGAGACGGGACAGGAGCTATGGCTACACCTTC. It translates to CAWSARRDRSYGYTF. The full variable domain, its missing parts supplied by reference TRBV30 and TRBJ1-2, is SQTIHQWPATLVQPVGSPLSLECTVEGTSNPNLYWYRQAAGRGLQLLFYSVGIGQISSEVPQNLSASRPQDRQFILSSKKLLLSDSGFYLCAWSARRDRSYGYTFGSGTRLTVV.

J is TRBJ1-5 and V is TRBV7-9; the D gene is possibly TRBD1 (6 bases). From germline, CDR1 is SEHNR and CDR2 FQNEAQ (reference sequence). Trimming stripped 4 bases from V and 2 bases from J, with 12 bases between. The CDR3 contains 15 residues. The CDR3 sequence: CASSSEGGGNQPQHF. The CDR3 nucleotides are TGTGCCAGCAGCTCGGAGGGGGGGGGCAATCAGCCCCAGCATTTT.

The chain combines TRBV24-1 with TRBJ2-2; 11 bases align to TRBD2. There are 18 residues in the CDR3. Trimming took 1 base from V and 3 from J; bases not matched to a gene: 6. The V gene's germline CDR1 is KGHDR and CDR2 SFDVKD. The CDR3 sequence: CATSDLVAGGLDTGELFF. The CDR3 DNA follows: TGTGCCACCAGTGATTTAGTAGCGGGGGGGCTTGACACCGGGGAGCTGTTTTTT.

The chain couples TRBV28 to TRBJ2-6; a weak D match, TRBD2 (6 bases). V was cut by 4 bases and J by 0 bases, with 22 bases left in between. Germline loops: CDR1 MDHEN, CDR2 SYDVKM. The CDR3 length is 20 residues. The CDR3 DNA reads as TGTGCCAGCAGTTGGGGAGGCCGGGACTGGAAAAACTCTGGGGCCAACGTCCTGACTTTC. This translates into CASSWGGRDWKNSGANVLTF.

The chain uses TRBV25-1 and TRBJ2-1; D might be TRBD1 (6 bases). The CDR3 covers 15 residues. Germline V CDR1 and CDR2: MGHDK, SYGVNS. The germline V and J ends were trimmed by 4 bases and 4 bases, with 14 bases remaining between them. In nucleotides, the CDR3 is TGTGCCAGCAGTGGAGGACAGTTCAGATACAATGAGCAGTTCTTC. This sequence encodes CASSGGQFRYNEQFF. Combining the CDR3 with reference TRBV25-1 and TRBJ2-1 gives the whole variable domain EADIYQTPRYLVIGTGKKITLECSQTMGHDKMYWYQQDPGMELHLIHYSYGVNSTEKGDLSSESTVSRIRTEHFPLTLESARPSHTSQYLCASSGGQFRYNEQFFGPGTRLTVL.

This chain connects TRBV2 to TRBJ1-1; D gene ambiguous. The CDR3 contains 14 residues. V lost 2 bases, J lost 1 base, and 8 bases lay in between. Per the germline V gene, CDR1 is SNHLY and CDR2 is FYNNEI. CDR3 nucleotides: TGTGCCAGCAGTGAAAGCTGGGGGAACACTGAAGCTTTCTTT. Protein sequence: CASSESWGNTEAFF.

This clone has only one observation. The chain joins TRBV5-6 to TRBJ1-2, with D perhaps matching TRBD1 (5 bases). The CDR3 spans 15 residues. Trimming took off 4 bases at V and 4 bases at J, with 17 bases between the two ends. Germline V gives CDR1 SGHDT, CDR2 YYEEEE. The CDR3 nucleotides are TGTGCCAGCAGCCCCTCGGGACGGAGTTTCTATGGCTACACCTTC. Its protein product is CASSPSGRSFYGYTF.

The V call is TRBV25-1, the J call TRBJ2-1, with 8 positions matching TRBD2. CDR1 MGHDK and CDR2 SYGVNS come from the germline V gene. The junction had 7 bases not matched to a gene; V was cut back by 4 bases and J by 8 bases. The CDR3 consists of 14 residues. The CDR3 nucleotides read TGTGCCAGCAGTGGCCTCGGGGGGGCCTATGAGCAGTTCTTC. Translated: CASSGLGGAYEQFF. Using reference TRBV25-1 and TRBJ2-1 for the parts outside the CDR3, the full variable domain is EADIYQTPRYLVIGTGKKITLECSQTMGHDKMYWYQQDPGMELHLIHYSYGVNSTEKGDLSSESTVSRIRTEHFPLTLESARPSHTSQYLCASSGLGGAYEQFFGPGTRLTVL.

The chain is built from TRBV18 and TRBJ2-2; D is perhaps TRBD2 (6 bases). The CDR3 is 16 amino acids. Germline loops: CDR1 KGHSH, CDR2 LQKENI. V dropped 4 bases and J dropped 3 bases, with 15 bases sitting between them. The CDR3 reads CASSLIGTSDTGELFF. CDR3 bases: TGTGCCAGCTCACTCATCGGGACTTCTGACACCGGGGAGCTGTTTTTT. The complete variable domain, with remaining parts taken from reference TRBV18 and TRBJ2-2, reads NAGVMQNPRHLVRRRGQEARLRCSPMKGHSHVYWYRQLPEEGLKFMVYLQKENIIDESGMPKERFSAEFPKEGPSILRIQQVVRGDSAAYFCASSLIGTSDTGELFFGEGSRLTVL.

The chain has TRBV27 and TRBJ2-1; D ambiguous. The germline CDR1 and CDR2 sequences are MNHEY and SMNVEV (reference sequence). The CDR3 is 14 amino acids. Trimming removed 5 bases at V and 9 bases at J, with 17 bases between. For the CDR3, the DNA is TGTGCCAGCAGTCCCAGGACGGATTTCGGTGAGCAGTTCTTC. Encoded protein: CASSPRTDFGEQFF.

V is TRBV5-1 and J is TRBJ1-3; possibly TRBD1 for D (5 bases). The ends were cut back, 5 bases at V and 0 bases at J, with 18 bases in the middle. Per germline, CDR1 SGHRS and CDR2 YFSETQ. The CDR3 sequence is 17 residues long. CDR3 residues: CASSLEPGRNSGNTIYF. CDR3 in DNA: TGCGCCAGCAGTCTCGAACCGGGACGGAACTCTGGAAACACCATATATTTT. Filled out from reference TRBV5-1 and TRBJ1-3, the complete variable domain reads KAGVTQTPRYLIKTRGQQVTLSCSPISGHRSVSWYQQTPGQGLQFLFEYFSETQRNKGNFPGRFSGRQFSNSRSEMNVSTLELGDSALYLCASSLEPGRNSGNTIYFGEGSWLTVV.

This chain joins TRBV7-8 and TRBJ2-7, with D perhaps matching TRBD2 (6 bases). CDR1 and CDR2 (germline): SGHVS, FQNEAQ. This CDR3 has 14 residues. V was pared by 8 bases and J by 6 bases, with 20 bases between. In nucleotides, the CDR3 is TGTGCCAGCCATGTCGGAGGGGCTTTGACCGAGCAGTACTTC. Translation gives CASHVGGALTEQYF.

The gene calls are TRBV4-3 and TRBJ2-5, with D maybe TRBD2 (7 bases). Germline loops: CDR1 LGHNA, CDR2 YSLEER. The V gene lost 0 bases and the J gene lost 2 bases, with 13 bases spanning the gap. The CDR3 totals 16 residues. CDR3 nucleotides: TGCGCCAGCAGCCAAGATTCGGGGGGCCCTCAAGAGACCCAGTACTTC. Translating it yields CASSQDSGGPQETQYF.

This sequence joins TRBV6-5 and TRBJ1-2; TRBD1 might be the D (5 bases). CDR3 length: 16 residues. Germline V gene sequence: CDR1 MNHEY, CDR2 SVGAGI. V was shortened by 0 bases and J by 4 bases, with 15 bases between the two germline ends. CDR3 region: CASSYSPGVSSYGYTF. The CDR3 region has the DNA TGTGCCAGCAGTTACTCCCCGGGGGTGAGTAGCTATGGCTACACCTTC.